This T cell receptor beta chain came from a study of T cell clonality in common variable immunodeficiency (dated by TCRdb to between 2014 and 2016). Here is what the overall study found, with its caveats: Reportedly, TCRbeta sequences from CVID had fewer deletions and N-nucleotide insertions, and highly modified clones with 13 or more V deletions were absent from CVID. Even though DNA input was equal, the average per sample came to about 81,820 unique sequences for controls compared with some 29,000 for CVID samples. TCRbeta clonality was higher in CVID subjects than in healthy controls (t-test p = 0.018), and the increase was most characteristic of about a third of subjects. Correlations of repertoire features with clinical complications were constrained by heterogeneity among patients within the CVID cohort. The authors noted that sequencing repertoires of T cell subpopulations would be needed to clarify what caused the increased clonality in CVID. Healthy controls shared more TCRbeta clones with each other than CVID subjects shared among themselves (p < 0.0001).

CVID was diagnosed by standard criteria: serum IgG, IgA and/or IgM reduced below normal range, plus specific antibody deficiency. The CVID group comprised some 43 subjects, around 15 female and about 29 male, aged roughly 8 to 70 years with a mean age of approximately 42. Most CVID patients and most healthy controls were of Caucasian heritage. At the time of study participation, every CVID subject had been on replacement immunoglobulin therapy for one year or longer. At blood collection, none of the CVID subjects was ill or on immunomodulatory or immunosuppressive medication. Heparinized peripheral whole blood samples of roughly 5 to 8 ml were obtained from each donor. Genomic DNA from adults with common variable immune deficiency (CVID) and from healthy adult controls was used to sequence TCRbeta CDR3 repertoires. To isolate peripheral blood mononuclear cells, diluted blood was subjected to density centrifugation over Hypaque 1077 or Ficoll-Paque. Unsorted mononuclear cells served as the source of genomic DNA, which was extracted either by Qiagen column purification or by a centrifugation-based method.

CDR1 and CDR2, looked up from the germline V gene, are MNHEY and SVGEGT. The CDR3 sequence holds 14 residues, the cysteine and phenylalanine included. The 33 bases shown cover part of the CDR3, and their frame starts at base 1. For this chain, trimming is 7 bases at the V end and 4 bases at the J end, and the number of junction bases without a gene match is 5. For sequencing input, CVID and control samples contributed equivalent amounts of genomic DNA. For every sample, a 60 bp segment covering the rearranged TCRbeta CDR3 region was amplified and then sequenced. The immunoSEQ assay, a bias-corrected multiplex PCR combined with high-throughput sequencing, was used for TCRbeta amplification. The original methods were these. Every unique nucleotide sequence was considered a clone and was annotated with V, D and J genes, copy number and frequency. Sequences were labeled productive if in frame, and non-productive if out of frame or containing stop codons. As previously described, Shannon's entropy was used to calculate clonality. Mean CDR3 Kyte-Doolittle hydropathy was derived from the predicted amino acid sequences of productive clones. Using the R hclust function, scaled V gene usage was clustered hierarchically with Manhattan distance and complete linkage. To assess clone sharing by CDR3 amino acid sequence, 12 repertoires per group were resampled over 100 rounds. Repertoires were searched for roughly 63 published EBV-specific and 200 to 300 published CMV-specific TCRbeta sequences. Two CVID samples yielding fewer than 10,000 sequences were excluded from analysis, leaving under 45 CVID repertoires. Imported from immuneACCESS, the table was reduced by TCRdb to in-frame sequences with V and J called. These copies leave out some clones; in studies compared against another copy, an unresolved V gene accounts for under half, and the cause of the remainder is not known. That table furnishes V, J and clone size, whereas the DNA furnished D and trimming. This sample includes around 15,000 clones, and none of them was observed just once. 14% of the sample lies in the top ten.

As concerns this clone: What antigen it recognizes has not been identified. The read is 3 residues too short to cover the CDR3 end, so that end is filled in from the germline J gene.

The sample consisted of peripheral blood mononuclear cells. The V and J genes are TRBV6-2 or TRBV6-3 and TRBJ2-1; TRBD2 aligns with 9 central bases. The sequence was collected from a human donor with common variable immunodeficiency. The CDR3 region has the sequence CASTASGEYNEQFF. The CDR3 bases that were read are TGTGCCAGCACCGCTAGCGGGGAATACAATGAG.